This T cell receptor (beta chain) was profiled in a study of blood T cell repertoires in COVID-19. Generated by immunoSEQ multiplex PCR, the TCRdb table keeps only in-frame clones and is missing some. The sample shows hundreds of thousands of clones, about 87% of them seen only once. The CDR3 contains 16 residues. The V and J ends lost 5 bases and 4 bases respectively, with 20 bases between them. The germline V gene has CDR1 SGHTA and CDR2 FQGNSA. This rearrangement joins TRBV7-2 to TRBJ1-2; D is perhaps TRBD1 (6 bases). The sequenced material came from PBMCs or T cells enriched from blood (not recorded which). The source is a man between 35 and 55 years old in a cohort exposed to, infected with or recovered from COVID-19 (not recorded which). CDR3: CASSRSSGAGGYGYTF. The CDR3 DNA reads TGTGCCAGCAGCCGCTCCTCAGGGGCAGGAGGCTATGGCTACACCTTC.